These 24 T cell receptor delta chains share one sample of origin, sequenced in a study of gamma-delta chains in newborns, infants, children. TCRdb reapplied CATT to the reads. The table lists thousands of delta-chain clones, 13% to 15% of them singletons. The starting material was blood, obtained at baseline. The receptors originated from a child who was a newborn, infant or young child, either healthy, febrile or measles-vaccinated (not recorded which).

This clone ranks as medium-sized. The chain carries TRDV3 and TRDJ1; 7 bases line up with TRDD3. The CDR3 is made up of 14 amino acids. With 2 bases clipped from V and 2 bases from J, the junction kept 8 bases outside the gene matches. Germline V gene lookup returns CDR1 TVYSNPD and CDR2 GDNSRS (reference sequence). The CDR3 protein is CAFGWGPGTDKLIF. For the CDR3, the DNA is TGTGCCTTTGGCTGGGGGCCAGGGACCGATAAACTCATCTTT.

This clone showed up just once. A far larger clone is only one base removed, so a read error is likely. This sample includes further DNA sequences coding for the same CDR3. The rearrangement joins TRDV1 to TRDJ1; 8 bases match TRDD3. CDR1 TSWWSYY and CDR2 QGS come from the germline V gene. The CDR3 loop spans 23 amino acids. Here the CDR3 reads CALGEQTFPGYWGSLSYTDKLIF. CDR3 nucleotide sequence: TGTGCCCTTGGGGAACAAACCTTCCCCGGATACTGGGGGTCTCTCTCGTACACCGATAAACTCATCTTT.

This clone was seen more than once but under ten times. The junction shows a germline mismatch at one end, possibly a read error. The gene calls are TRDV1 and TRDJ1, with TRDD3 matching over 10 bases. There are 18 residues in the CDR3. Germline CDR1 TSWWSYY, CDR2 QGS. The CDR3 DNA reads as TGTGCTCTCGGGGAACCCCGTACTGGGGGATGGTACACCGATAAACTCATCTTT. Translated: CALGEPRTGGWYTDKLIF.

There are a few counts of this clone. The J gene is TRDJ1, the V gene TRDV2, with 8 bases that match TRDD3. The CDR3 has 15 residues. Unmatched junction bases numbered 6, after V lost 3 bases and J lost 1 base. Germline loops: CDR1 GEAIGNYY, CDR2 EKD. The CDR3 loop reads CACDRLGGATDKLIF. CDR3 nucleotide sequence: TGTGCCTGTGACCGACTGGGGGGTGCCACCGATAAACTCATCTTT.

By proportion, this clone is medium-sized (0.01 to 0.1%). CDR3 sequence: CAFCPTPGGYTGGKLIF. As DNA, the CDR3 is TGTGCCTTTTGCCCCACACCTGGGGGATATACGGGCGGTAAACTCATCTTT. V and J are TRDV3 and TRDJ1, with 10 bases aligning to TRDD3. The germline V gene has CDR1 TVYSNPD and CDR2 GDNSRS (reference sequence). The CDR3 consists of 17 residues. V lost 2 bases, J lost 7 bases, and 19 bases stayed unmatched.

By proportion, this clone is medium-sized. The CDR3 region is CACDTVVNTDKLIF. The CDR3, as DNA: TGTGCCTGTGACACCGTGGTTAACACCGATAAACTCATCTTT. This chain links TRDV2 with TRDJ1; D is undetermined. This CDR3 is 14 amino acids long. V lost 0 bases and J lost 0, with 7 bases in between. Germline CDR1 GEAIGNYY, CDR2 EKD.

The V call is TRDV1, the J call TRDJ1, with TRDD3 matching over 13 bases. V lost 0 bases to trimming and J lost 0 bases; unmatched junction nucleotides: 25. CDR3 length: 25 residues. Germline loops: CDR1 TSWWSYY, CDR2 QGS. CDR3 amino acids: CALGELFREHSTGGYAERYTDKLIF. The CDR3 bases are TGTGCTCTTGGGGAACTCTTCCGGGAGCACTCAACTGGGGGATACGCAGAAAGGTACACCGATAAACTCATCTTT.

This clone is labeled medium-sized. The chain links TRDV2 to TRDJ2, with 10 bases fitting TRDD3. V dropped 2 bases and J dropped 5; count of bases not matched to a gene: 1. CDR3 length equals 14 residues. CDR1 and CDR2 (germline): GEAIGNYY, EKD. CDR3 loop: CACDILGDTAQLFF. CDR3 sequence (DNA): TGTGCCTGTGACATACTGGGGGATACAGCACAACTCTTCTTT.

Judged by abundance, this clone is medium-sized. J is TRDJ3 and V is TRDV2; 11 bases are shared with TRDD3. The CDR3 has 20 residues. The trim removed 0 bases at V and 0 bases at J, leaving 6 bases unmatched. Germline CDR1 and CDR2: GEAIGNYY and EKD. This CDR3 reads CACDTPPLGDISWDTRQMFF. The CDR3 DNA reads as TGTGCCTGTGACACCCCTCCACTGGGGGATATCTCCTGGGACACCCGACAGATGTTTTTC.

On this clone itself: A far larger clone is a single base away, which makes a read error likely. This CDR3 is also generated by other DNA sequences in the sample. The J gene is TRDJ3, the V gene TRDV2, with 11 bases that match TRDD3. The germline gives CDR1 GEAIGNYY, CDR2 EKD. The trim removed 2 bases at V and 2 bases at J, leaving 13 bases unmatched. The CDR3 length is 21 residues. This CDR3 reads CACDSSVLLGDMTWDTRQMFF. The CDR3 DNA follows: TGTGCCTGTGACAGCTCAGTCCTACTGGGGGATATGACCTGGGACACCCGACAGATGTTTTTC.

This clone is medium-sized within its sample. Only one base separates this from a far larger clonotype, so it likely reflects a read error. This sample also contains other DNA sequences that code for the same CDR3. The chain is built from TRDV3 and TRDJ1; D might be TRDD3 (10 bases). V lost 2 bases and J 1 base, leaving 29 bases between the germline ends. The CDR3 totals 19 residues. Germline V gene sequence: CDR1 TVYSNPD, CDR2 GDNSRS (reference sequence). DNA of the CDR3: TGTGCCTTTGCCCCCCTTCCTACCGGGGGATACGAGGTCACCGATAAACTCATCTTT. Its translation: CAFAPLPTGGYEVTDKLIF. Full variable domain (rest looked up from reference TRDV3 and TRDJ1): CDKVTQSSPDQTVASGSEVVLLCTYDTVYSNPDLFWYRIRPDYSFQFVFYGDNSRSEGADFTQGRFSVKHILTQKAFHLVISPVRTEDSATYYCAFAPLPTGGYEVTDKLIFGKGTRVTVEP.

This clone appeared a few times. The chain recombines TRDV1 with TRDJ1; 8 nucleotides match TRDD3. This CDR3 region has 21 residues. Germline CDR1 is TSWWSYY and CDR2 is QGS. V was clipped by 3 bases and J by 9 bases; unmatched bases: 30. CDR3 in DNA: TGTGCTCTTGGGGACATAATTATTCCCCTGTCGGGCTGGGGGACCCGAAGGGAACTCATCTTT. Translation gives CALGDIIIPLSGWGTRRELIF.

Relative to its sample, this clone is medium-sized. The chain carries TRDV2 and TRDJ1, with TRDD3 matching 13 bases. After removal of 3 bases from V and 3 bases from J, the junction contained 9 bases not matched to a gene. CDR1 is GEAIGNYY, CDR2 EKD, per germline. CDR3 length: 17 amino acids. The DNA of the CDR3 is TGTGCCTGTGACTTTGTACTGGGGGATACGCTATCCGATAAACTCATCTTT. This translates into CACDFVLGDTLSDKLIF.

In this sample, this clone turned up a few times. V is TRDV1 and J is TRDJ1; 12 nucleotides line up with TRDD3. This CDR3 has 19 residues. The V gene's germline CDR1 is TSWWSYY and CDR2 QGS. The trim removed 5 bases at V and 0 bases at J, leaving 13 bases unmatched. In DNA, the CDR3 is TGTGCTCTTGGGAAAAACTTACTGGGGGATACCCCGTACACCGATAAACTCATCTTT. Its translation is CALGKNLLGDTPYTDKLIF.

This clone counts as medium-sized (0.01 to 0.1%). This rearrangement joins TRDV1 to TRDJ1, with 9 positions matching TRDD2. The CDR3 covers 18 residues. CDR1 is TSWWSYY and CDR2 is QGS in the germline V gene. Trimming took 3 bases from V and 0 from J; bases not matched to a gene: 11. The CDR3 nucleotides read TGTGCTCTTGGGGACCCAGACACCTTCCTACCTCACACCGATAAACTCATCTTT. Protein sequence: CALGDPDTFLPHTDKLIF.

Judged by abundance, this clone is medium-sized (0.01 to 0.1%). The chain combines TRDV2 with TRDJ1; 11 bases agree with TRDD3. Germline V gene data show CDR1 as GEAIGNYY and CDR2 as EKD. This CDR3 spans 21 amino acids. Trimming cost V 0 bases and J 0 bases; bases outside gene matches: 17. The CDR3 nucleotides are TGTGCCTGTGACACCATTTACCCTACTGGGGGATATTCACGGTACACCGATAAACTCATCTTT. Residues: CACDTIYPTGGYSRYTDKLIF.

This clone was seen only a few times. The V call is TRDV2, the J call TRDJ3; the match to TRDD3 covers 7 bases. Unmatched junction bases numbered 10, after V lost 0 bases and J lost 0 bases. Germline CDR1 reads GEAIGNYY; CDR2 reads EKD. The CDR3 runs to 20 residues. Here the CDR3 DNA reads TGTGCCTGTGACACCGTACCGGGGGATCTTAGCTCCTGGGACACCCGACAGATGTTTTTC. Its translation: CACDTVPGDLSSWDTRQMFF.

In this sample, this clone is medium-sized. The CDR3 DNA sequence: TGTGCTCTTGGGGAAGAAAGATTGGGTACCCTCACCGATAAACTCATCTTT. It codes for CALGEERLGTLTDKLIF. This chain connects TRDV1 to TRDJ1; D unclear. CDR1 is TSWWSYY, CDR2 QGS, per germline. Between the trimmed V and J ends, which lost 2 bases and 1 base, there was a span of 17 bases. The CDR3 runs to 17 residues.

Judged by abundance, this clone is medium-sized (0.01 to 0.1%). The rearrangement joins TRDV1 to TRDJ1; TRDD3 matches at 11 bases. The CDR3 sequence is 17 residues long. The ends lost 4 bases at V and 2 bases at J; junction bases unmatched: 9. Germline CDR1 is TSWWSYY and CDR2 is QGS. The CDR3 loop reads CALGATWGILRTDKLIF. In DNA form, the CDR3 reads TGTGCTCTTGGGGCCACCTGGGGGATACTCAGGACCGATAAACTCATCTTT.

This clone is medium-sized. This chain connects TRDV3 to TRDJ1; the D call may be TRDD2 or TRDD3 (9 bases each). The CDR3 has 17 amino acids. Germline CDR1 and CDR2: TVYSNPD and GDNSRS (reference sequence). V lost 3 bases and J 0 bases, leaving 23 bases between the germline ends. As DNA, the CDR3 is TGTGCCTTCCGGCCTTCCTACTGGGGGACATACACCGATAAACTCATCTTT. The encoded protein is CAFRPSYWGTYTDKLIF.

About this clone itself: TCRdb attributes to this sequence the protein of a much larger clone, which differs from the DNA translation at residue 15; a read error is likely, and the protein displayed is translated from the DNA. The rearrangement joins TRDV2 to TRDJ1; 9 bases match TRDD3. Losses at the gene ends were 0 bases for V and 8 bases for J; bases not matched to a gene: 18. CDR1 and CDR2 (germline): GEAIGNYY, EKD. This CDR3 region has 18 residues. In DNA form, the CDR3 reads TGTGCCTGTGACACCGTATCAACGGAGGGGATACGGTCGACGAAACTCATCTTT. Its protein product is CACDTVSTEGIRSTKLIF.

This clone came up a few times. Sequence at one end of the junction differs from germline and may be a read error. The V call is TRDV1, the J call TRDJ1; possibly TRDD3 for D (6 bases). CDR1 TSWWSYY and CDR2 QGS come from the germline V gene. The CDR3 has 21 residues. This CDR3 is CALGEPPWVYFGGSYTDKPIF. The DNA for the CDR3 is TGTGCTCTTGGGGAACCTCCCTGGGTGTACTTTGGGGGTTCGTACACCGATAAACCCATCTTT.

This clone was found many times. CDR3 bases: TGTGCCTGTGACACGGTAACCCAACTCGATAAACTCATCTTT. Translation gives CACDTVTQLDKLIF. The gene calls are TRDV2 and TRDJ1; D is unclear. Trimming left V 1 base short and J 4 bases short, with 12 bases between. Germline V gives CDR1 GEAIGNYY, CDR2 EKD. This CDR3 is 14 amino acids long.

The chain recombines TRDV2 with TRDJ1, with 10 bases matching TRDD3. The germline V gene encodes CDR1 GEAIGNYY and CDR2 EKD. J was trimmed by 2 bases and V by 0 bases; bases with no gene match: 8. The CDR3 totals 17 residues. CDR3 DNA sequence: TGTGCCTGTGACACCGTCCGGGGACTGGGGGATACCGATAAACTCATCTTT. Protein sequence: CACDTVRGLGDTDKLIF.